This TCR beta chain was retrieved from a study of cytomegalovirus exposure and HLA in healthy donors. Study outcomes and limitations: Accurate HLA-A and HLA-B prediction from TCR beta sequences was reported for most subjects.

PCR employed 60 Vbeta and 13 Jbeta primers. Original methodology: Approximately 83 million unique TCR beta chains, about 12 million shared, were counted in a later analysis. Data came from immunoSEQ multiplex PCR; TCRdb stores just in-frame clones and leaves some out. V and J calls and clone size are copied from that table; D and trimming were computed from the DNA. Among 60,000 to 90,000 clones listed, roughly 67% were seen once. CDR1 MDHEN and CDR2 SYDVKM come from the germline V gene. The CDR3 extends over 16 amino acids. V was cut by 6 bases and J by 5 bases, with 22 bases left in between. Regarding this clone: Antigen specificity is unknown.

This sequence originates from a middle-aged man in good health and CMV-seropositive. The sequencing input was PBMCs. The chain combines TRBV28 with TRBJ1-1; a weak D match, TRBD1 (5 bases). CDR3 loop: CASRITGFGEWTEAFF. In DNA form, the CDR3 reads TGTGCCAGCAGGATAACAGGTTTTGGAGAGTGGACTGAAGCTTTCTTT.